This T cell receptor (beta chain) emerged from a study of graft-versus-host responses after intestinal transplantation. On the study more broadly: Every recipient underwent anti-thymocyte globulin induction, then tacrolimus and steroids for roughly 3 years. The study, taken as a whole, reports: Analysis identified GvH clones in recipient marrow, with some appearing first in ileum or blood. After transplant, early declines in HvG clones were associated with peak levels of circulating GvH clones.

Profiling relied on immunoSEQ multiplex PCR, and the TCRdb table lists in-frame clones only, not all of them. Altogether more than 95,000 clones are present, 87% being singletons, with the ten largest covering around 0.9%. As for this clone: As yet, its antigen is unknown.

CDR3 length: 11 amino acids. CDR1 and CDR2 from the germline V gene are SQVTM and ANQGSEA. V trimming: 5 bases; J trimming: 12 bases; junction bases outside the gene matches: 8. The J gene is TRBJ1-1, the V gene TRBV29-1; 8 bases match TRBD1. This specimen was unstimulated CD4+ T cells sorted from spleen or lymph node cells, taken before intestinal transplant. The sequence was obtained from a human donor who received an intestinal transplant. The DNA of the CDR3 is TGCAGCGTTCGGACAGGGAAAGATCCTTTCTTT. Translating gives CSVRTGKDPFF.